This T cell receptor (beta chain) was identified during a study of blood T cell repertoires in COVID-19. Study at large: COVID-19 samples, acute and convalescent, were from the United States, Italy and Spain.

Trimming removed 8 bases from V and 6 bases from J; junction bases left unmatched: 4. Germline V gene data show CDR1 as SNHLY and CDR2 as FYNNEI. The CDR3 has 13 residues. A single count supports this clone. The authors' processing: Quantification of nucleated cells was approximated via reference gene primer amplification. Sequencing used immunoSEQ multiplex PCR; TCRdb keeps in-frame clones, though not all of them. The DNA gave D and trimming, while V, J and clone size come from that table. The table includes approximately 250,000 clones, roughly 86% detected once. This chain connects TRBV2 to TRBJ2-2; 9 positions match TRBD1. This clonotype originated in a man in his forties with active or convalescent COVID-19. The material sequenced was peripheral blood. Here the CDR3 reads CASLWDRAGELFF. Written as DNA, the CDR3 is TGTGCCAGCCTATGGGACAGGGCCGGGGAGCTGTTTTTT.